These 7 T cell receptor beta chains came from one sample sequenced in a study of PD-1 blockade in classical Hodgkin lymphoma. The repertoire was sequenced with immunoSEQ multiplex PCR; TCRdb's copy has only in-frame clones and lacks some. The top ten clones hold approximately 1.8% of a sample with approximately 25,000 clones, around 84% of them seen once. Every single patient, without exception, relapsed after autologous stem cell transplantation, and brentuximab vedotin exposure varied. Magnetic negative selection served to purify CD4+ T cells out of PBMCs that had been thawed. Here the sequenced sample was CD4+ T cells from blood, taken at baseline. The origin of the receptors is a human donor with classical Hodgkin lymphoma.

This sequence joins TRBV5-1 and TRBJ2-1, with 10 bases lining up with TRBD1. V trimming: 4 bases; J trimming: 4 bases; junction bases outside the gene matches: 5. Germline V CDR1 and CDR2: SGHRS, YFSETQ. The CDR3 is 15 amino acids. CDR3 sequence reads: CASSRQGASYNEQFF. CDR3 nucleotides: TGCGCCAGCAGCCGACAGGGGGCGTCATACAATGAGCAGTTCTTC.

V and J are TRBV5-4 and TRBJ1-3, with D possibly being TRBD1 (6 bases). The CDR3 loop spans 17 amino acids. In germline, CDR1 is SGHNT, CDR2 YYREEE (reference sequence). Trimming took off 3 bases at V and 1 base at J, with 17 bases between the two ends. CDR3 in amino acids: CASSSDATGSSGNTIYF. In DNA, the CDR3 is TGTGCCAGCAGCTCGGATGCGACAGGCTCTTCTGGAAACACCATATATTTT. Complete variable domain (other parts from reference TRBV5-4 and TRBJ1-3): ETGVTQSPTHLIKTRGQQVTLRCSSQSGHNTVSWYQQALGQGPQFIFQYYREEENGRGNFPPRFSGLQFPNYSSELNVNALELDDSALYLCASSSDATGSSGNTIYFGEGSWLTVV.

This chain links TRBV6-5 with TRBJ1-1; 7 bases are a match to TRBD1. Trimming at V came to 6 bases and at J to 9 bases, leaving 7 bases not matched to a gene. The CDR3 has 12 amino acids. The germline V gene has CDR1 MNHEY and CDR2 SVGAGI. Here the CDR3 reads CASRGDRDKAFF. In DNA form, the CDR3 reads TGTGCCAGCAGGGGAGACAGGGATAAAGCTTTCTTT.

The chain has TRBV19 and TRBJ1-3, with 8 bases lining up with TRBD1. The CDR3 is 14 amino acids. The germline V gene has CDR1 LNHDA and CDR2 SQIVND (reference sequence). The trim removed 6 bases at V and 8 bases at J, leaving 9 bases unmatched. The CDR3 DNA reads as TGTGCCAGTAGCTTCCTGGACAGGGAAGACACCATATATTTT. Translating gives CASSFLDREDTIYF.

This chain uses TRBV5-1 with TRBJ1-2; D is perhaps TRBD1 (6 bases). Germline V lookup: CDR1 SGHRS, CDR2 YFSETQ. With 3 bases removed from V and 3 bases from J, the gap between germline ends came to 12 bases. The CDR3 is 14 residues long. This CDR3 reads CASSSDSHYYGYTF. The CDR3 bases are TGCGCCAGCAGCTCGGACAGTCATTACTATGGCTACACCTTC.

The CDR3 sequence is CASSLLLGQNTEAFF. CDR3 in DNA: TGCGCCAGCAGCTTACTCTTGGGACAGAACACTGAAGCTTTCTTT. The chain is built from TRBV4-3 and TRBJ1-1, with D perhaps TRBD1 (6 bases). Germline CDR1 is LGHNA and CDR2 is YSLEER. V was shortened by 5 bases and J by 1 base, with 14 bases between the two germline ends. The CDR3 is 15 amino acids.

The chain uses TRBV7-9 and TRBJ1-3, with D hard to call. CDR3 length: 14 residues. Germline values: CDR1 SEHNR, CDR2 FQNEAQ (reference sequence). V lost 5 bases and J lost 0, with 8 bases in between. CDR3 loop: CASSLSYSGNTIYF. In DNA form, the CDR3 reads TGTGCCAGCAGCCTTAGTTACTCTGGAAACACCATATATTTT.